The rows below give T cell receptor beta chains drawn from one sample of a study of T cell responses to AZD1222 COVID-19 vaccine. Repertoires were generated with immunoSEQ multiplex PCR, while TCRdb's copy carries only in-frame clones and drops some. In the table there are some 130,000 clones, over 85% of which are singletons. Material: peripheral blood, obtained on day 0 of AZD1222 vaccination. The receptors shown here come from an adult in good health. The CDR3 runs from the conserved cysteine through the conserved F or W. A D gene is named only where the DNA matches it firmly. Not all rows give a size; the values are once, few, many and, for expanded clones, a class.

CDR3 DNA: TGCGCCAGCAGCCAAGATCTTGGGAGAGTTCAGGGAAACACCATATATTTT; CDR3 protein: CASSQDLGRVQGNTIYF; clone size: .; J gene: TRBJ1-3; D gene: .; V gene: TRBV4-3
CDR3 DNA: TGTGCCAGCAGCCCGCGCCGATGGGCCGATGAGCAGTTCTTC; CDR3 protein: CASSPRRWADEQFF; clone size: once; J gene: TRBJ2-1; D gene: .; V gene: TRBV9
CDR3 DNA: TGCAGCGTGCCCAGAGGTAACGAGCAGTTCTTC; CDR3 protein: CSVPRGNEQFF; clone size: .; J gene: TRBJ2-1; D gene: .; V gene: TRBV29-1
CDR3 DNA: TGCGCCAGCAGTTTGACCTCTGGGACAGGCTACCCCAATGAGCAGTTCTTC; CDR3 protein: CASSLTSGTGYPNEQFF; clone size: .; J gene: TRBJ2-1; D gene: TRBD1; V gene: TRBV5-1
CDR3 DNA: TGTGCCAGCAGCGTAGAAGGGGGGCGCATCACTGAAGCTTTCTTT; CDR3 protein: CASSVEGGRITEAFF; clone size: .; J gene: TRBJ1-1; D gene: .; V gene: TRBV9
CDR3 DNA: TGTGCCAGTAGTATAAACAGGGACCATCAGCCCCAGCATTTT; CDR3 protein: CASSINRDHQPQHF; clone size: .; J gene: TRBJ1-5; D gene: .; V gene: TRBV19
CDR3 DNA: TGTGCCAGCAGAATACCGGGACAGGGAGGCTATGGCTACACCTTC; CDR3 protein: CASRIPGQGGYGYTF; clone size: .; J gene: TRBJ1-2; D gene: TRBD1; V gene: TRBV6-5
CDR3 DNA: TGTGCCAGCAGTCCAGGGGGTCCCTACAATGAGCAGTTCTTC; CDR3 protein: CASSPGGPYNEQFF; clone size: .; J gene: TRBJ2-1; D gene: TRBD1; V gene: TRBV27
CDR3 DNA: TGTGCCAGCAGTGTAGCCGGGACAGGGGCCGCGGTGCAGTACTTC; CDR3 protein: CASSVAGTGAAVQYF; clone size: .; J gene: TRBJ2-7; D gene: TRBD1; V gene: TRBV28
CDR3 DNA: TGTGCCAGCAGTTTGGACAGCAATCAGCCCCAGCATTTT; CDR3 protein: CASSLDSNQPQHF; clone size: few; J gene: TRBJ1-5; D gene: .; V gene: TRBV28
CDR3 DNA: TGTGCCAGCAGTGAGGGTAGGGTTGGTGGCTACACCTTC; CDR3 protein: CASSEGRVGGYTF; clone size: .; J gene: TRBJ1-2; D gene: .; V gene: TRBV2
CDR3 DNA: TGTGCCAGCAGTTACTCGAACCAGTACGATTCACCCCTCCACTTT; CDR3 protein: CASSYSNQYDSPLHF; clone size: once; J gene: TRBJ1-6; D gene: .; V gene: TRBV6-5
CDR3 DNA: TGTGCCAGCAGTTTCTCCATCCAGGGGGCAGCTTTCTTT; CDR3 protein: CASSFSIQGAAFF; clone size: .; J gene: TRBJ1-1; D gene: TRBD1; V gene: TRBV27
CDR3 DNA: TGTGCCAGCTCACCGGGGGACAGGGCTCCGGGCTACACCTTC; CDR3 protein: CASSPGDRAPGYTF; clone size: .; J gene: TRBJ1-2; D gene: TRBD1; V gene: TRBV18
CDR3 DNA: TGTGCCAGCAGCGTAGTCACCGGCTCCTACAATGAGCAGTTCTTC; CDR3 protein: CASSVVTGSYNEQFF; clone size: .; J gene: TRBJ2-1; D gene: .; V gene: TRBV9
CDR3 DNA: TGTGCCAGCAGCTTAACGCAGCCAGATACGCAGTATTTT; CDR3 protein: CASSLTQPDTQYF; clone size: .; J gene: TRBJ2-3; D gene: .; V gene: TRBV7-3
CDR3 DNA: TGTGCCAGCAGTGAAGTTTTGGGGGCCGCAGATACGCAGTATTTT; CDR3 protein: CASSEVLGAADTQYF; clone size: .; J gene: TRBJ2-3; D gene: .; V gene: TRBV6-1
CDR3 DNA: TGTGCCAGCAGCCCGAGACAGGGTAATTACGAGCAGTACTTC; CDR3 protein: CASSPRQGNYEQYF; clone size: .; J gene: TRBJ2-7; D gene: TRBD1; V gene: TRBV5-4
CDR3 DNA: TGCGCCAGCAGCCAAGGCGGACTATCGAAGACGGGTGAGCAGTTCTTC; CDR3 protein: CASSQGGLSKTGEQFF; clone size: .; J gene: TRBJ2-1; D gene: .; V gene: TRBV4-1
CDR3 DNA: TGTGCCAGCAGTGAAGGTACTCAGCCCCAGCATTTT; CDR3 protein: CASSEGTQPQHF; clone size: .; J gene: TRBJ1-5; D gene: .; V gene: TRBV14
CDR3 DNA: TGTGCCAGTAGCCGACTCTATGGCTACACCTTC; CDR3 protein: CASSRLYGYTF; clone size: .; J gene: TRBJ1-2; D gene: .; V gene: TRBV19
CDR3 DNA: TGTGCCAGCAGTTTCAACAGGGGTCTTGGAAACACCATATATTTT; CDR3 protein: CASSFNRGLGNTIYF; clone size: .; J gene: TRBJ1-3; D gene: TRBD1; V gene: TRBV6-5
CDR3 DNA: TGTGCCAGCAGCCCGACTCGACAGAATCGGGGCACTGAAGCTTTCTTT; CDR3 protein: CASSPTRQNRGTEAFF; clone size: .; J gene: TRBJ1-1; D gene: .; V gene: TRBV5-4
CDR3 DNA: TGTGCCAGCAGCAATAGGACATCTTATGGCTACACCTTC; CDR3 protein: CASSNRTSYGYTF; clone size: .; J gene: TRBJ1-2; D gene: .; V gene: TRBV21-1
CDR3 DNA: TGTGCCACCAGCAGAGATCGTAGAAAAGAGACCCAGTACTTC; CDR3 protein: CATSRDRRKETQYF; clone size: .; J gene: TRBJ2-5; D gene: .; V gene: TRBV15
CDR3 DNA: TGCGCCAGCAGCTTTACCGGGACAGGGGACTACGAGCAGTACTTC; CDR3 protein: CASSFTGTGDYEQYF; clone size: .; J gene: TRBJ2-7; D gene: TRBD1; V gene: TRBV5-1
CDR3 DNA: TGCAGCGTTGAAGGGCTAGGCTACGAGCAGTACTTC; CDR3 protein: CSVEGLGYEQYF; clone size: .; J gene: TRBJ2-7; D gene: .; V gene: TRBV29-1
CDR3 DNA: TGTGCCAGCAGTTTGGGGAGGGGACCCTCCTACGAGCAGTACTTC; CDR3 protein: CASSLGRGPSYEQYF; clone size: .; J gene: TRBJ2-7; D gene: TRBD2; V gene: TRBV6-2/TRBV6-3
CDR3 DNA: TGTGCCAGTAGTAAGGGGGCAGGGACCACAGATACGCAGTATTTT; CDR3 protein: CASSKGAGTTDTQYF; clone size: .; J gene: TRBJ2-3; D gene: TRBD1; V gene: TRBV19
CDR3 DNA: TGTGCCAGCAGTCGGGTAGCGGGGCCCCACGTAGCCTACGAGCAGTACTTC; CDR3 protein: CASSRVAGPHVAYEQYF; clone size: .; J gene: TRBJ2-7; D gene: TRBD2; V gene: TRBV3-1/TRBV3-2
CDR3 DNA: TGTGCCAGCAGCTTACCGGGGACCGGGGCCGCGGGGGCTTTCTTT; CDR3 protein: CASSLPGTGAAGAFF; clone size: .; J gene: TRBJ1-1; D gene: .; V gene: TRBV7-8
CDR3 DNA: TGTGCCAGTAGTATCGTCGGGGTCTCTGGAAACACCATATATTTT; CDR3 protein: CASSIVGVSGNTIYF; clone size: .; J gene: TRBJ1-3; D gene: .; V gene: TRBV19
CDR3 DNA: TGCGCCAGCAGCTCCGGAAGAAGACAGGTCCTTGACTACGAGCAGTACTTC; CDR3 protein: CASSSGRRQVLDYEQYF; clone size: .; J gene: TRBJ2-7; D gene: .; V gene: TRBV5-1
CDR3 DNA: TGTGCCAGCAGTTTAACTGGTGATCAGCCCCAGCATTTT; CDR3 protein: CASSLTGDQPQHF; clone size: .; J gene: TRBJ1-5; D gene: .; V gene: TRBV12-3/TRBV12-4
CDR3 DNA: TGCGCCAGCAGCTTGCAGGGTAACACTGAAGCTTTCTTT; CDR3 protein: CASSLQGNTEAFF; clone size: .; J gene: TRBJ1-1; D gene: .; V gene: TRBV5-1
CDR3 DNA: TGTGCCAGCAGCGTATCCTCCAGGAATGAGCAGTTCTTC; CDR3 protein: CASSVSSRNEQFF; clone size: .; J gene: TRBJ2-1; D gene: .; V gene: TRBV9
CDR3 DNA: TGTGCCAGCTCCCACCGTGGGGGGATATATGGCTACACCTTC; CDR3 protein: CASSHRGGIYGYTF; clone size: .; J gene: TRBJ1-2; D gene: .; V gene: TRBV6-5
CDR3 DNA: TGTGCCAGCAGCCCTCTCTCCGGGACAGAGACTTATGGCTACACCTTC; CDR3 protein: CASSPLSGTETYGYTF; clone size: .; J gene: TRBJ1-2; D gene: TRBD1; V gene: TRBV3-1/TRBV3-2
CDR3 DNA: TGTGCCAGCACTTCCAGCTACGAGCAGTACTTC; CDR3 protein: CASTSSYEQYF; clone size: .; J gene: TRBJ2-7; D gene: .; V gene: TRBV2
CDR3 DNA: TGTGCCAGCAGCCAAGAACTACAGGGATACAGAAACACCATATATTTT; CDR3 protein: CASSQELQGYRNTIYF; clone size: .; J gene: TRBJ1-3; D gene: .; V gene: TRBV3-1/TRBV3-2
CDR3 DNA: TGTGCCAGCAATAGGGACCCTAGCTCCTACGAGCAGTACTTC; CDR3 protein: CASNRDPSSYEQYF; clone size: .; J gene: TRBJ2-7; D gene: .; V gene: TRBV28
CDR3 DNA: TGTGCCAGTAGTATAATTATCGGCCAGGGAGGAGAAGCTTTCTTT; CDR3 protein: CASSIIIGQGGEAFF; clone size: .; J gene: TRBJ1-1; D gene: .; V gene: TRBV19
CDR3 DNA: TGTGCCAGCAGCGGCGGGGCCCTAGGAGGCTACACCTTC; CDR3 protein: CASSGGALGGYTF; clone size: .; J gene: TRBJ1-2; D gene: .; V gene: TRBV7-2